Described below is a single T cell receptor (beta chain) sequence and its context. The source of the sample is a study of T cell responses to AZD1222 COVID-19 vaccine. Per the germline V gene, CDR1 is SNHLY and CDR2 is FYNNEI. The CDR3 extends over 14 amino acids. Deletions cut 7 bases from V and 0 bases from J, with 12 bases between. Sequencing was performed with immunoSEQ multiplex PCR; in TCRdb, only in-frame clones are kept and a portion is missing. The sample has around 140,000 clones, roughly 90% seen once; the top ten hold 2.5% to 3.5%. The clonotype comes from an adult in good health. The chain combines TRBV2 with TRBJ1-1; D unclear. The sequences come from peripheral blood, collected on day 0 of AZD1222 vaccination. CDR3 bases: TGTGCCAGCACCCCCCATCGAGTGAACACTGAAGCTTTCTTT. Amino acids: CASTPHRVNTEAFF.